This TCR beta chain came from a study of cytomegalovirus exposure and HLA in healthy donors. Regarding the study as a whole: Some TCR beta chains (around 180 of them) were listed as cytomegalovirus-associated.

On this clone itself: Its antigen is still unknown.

Germline CDR1 SGHRS, CDR2 YFSETQ. The trim removed 2 bases at V and 9 bases at J, leaving 9 bases unmatched. The CDR3 extends over 16 amino acids. Profiled with immunoSEQ multiplex PCR; TCRdb holds only in-frame clones, not every one. Of roughly 100,000 clones in the sample, around 96% were seen once. The sequence was collected from a woman younger than 30 in good health and CMV-seronegative. The gene calls are TRBV5-1 and TRBJ2-1; 12 nucleotides match TRBD2. The sample was PBMCs. The CDR3 sequence: CASSFISSGRVGEQFF. CDR3 coding DNA: TGCGCCAGCAGCTTTATCTCTAGCGGGAGGGTAGGTGAGCAGTTCTTC. Based on the CDR3 plus reference TRBV5-1 and TRBJ2-1, the full variable domain is KAGVTQTPRYLIKTRGQQVTLSCSPISGHRSVSWYQQTPGQGLQFLFEYFSETQRNKGNFPGRFSGRQFSNSRSEMNVSTLELGDSALYLCASSFISSGRVGEQFFGPGTRLTVL.